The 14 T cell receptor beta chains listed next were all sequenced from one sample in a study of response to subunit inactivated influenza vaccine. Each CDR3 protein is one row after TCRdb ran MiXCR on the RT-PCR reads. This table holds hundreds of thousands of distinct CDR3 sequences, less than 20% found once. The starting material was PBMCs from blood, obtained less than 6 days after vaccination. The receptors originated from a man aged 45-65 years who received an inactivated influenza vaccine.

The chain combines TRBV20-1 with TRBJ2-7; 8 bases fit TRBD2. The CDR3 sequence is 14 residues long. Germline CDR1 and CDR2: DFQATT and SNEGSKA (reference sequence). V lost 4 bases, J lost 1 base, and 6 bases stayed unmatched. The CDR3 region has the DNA TGCAGTGCTATAGGCAGCGGGAGATCCTACGAGCAGTACTTC. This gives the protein CSAIGSGRSYEQYF.

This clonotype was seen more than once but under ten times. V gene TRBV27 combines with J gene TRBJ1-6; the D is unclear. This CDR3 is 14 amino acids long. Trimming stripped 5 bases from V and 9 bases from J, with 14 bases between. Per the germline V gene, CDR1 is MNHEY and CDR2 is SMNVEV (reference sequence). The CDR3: CASSPYRGGSPLHF. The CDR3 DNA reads TGTGCCAGCAGTCCATACAGAGGTGGTTCACCCCTCCACTTT.

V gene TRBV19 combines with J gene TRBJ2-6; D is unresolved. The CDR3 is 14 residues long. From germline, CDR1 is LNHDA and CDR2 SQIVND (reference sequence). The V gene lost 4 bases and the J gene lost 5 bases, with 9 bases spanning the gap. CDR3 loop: CASSNPSRANVLTF. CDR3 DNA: TGTGCCAGTAGTAACCCATCTAGGGCCAACGTCCTGACTTTC.

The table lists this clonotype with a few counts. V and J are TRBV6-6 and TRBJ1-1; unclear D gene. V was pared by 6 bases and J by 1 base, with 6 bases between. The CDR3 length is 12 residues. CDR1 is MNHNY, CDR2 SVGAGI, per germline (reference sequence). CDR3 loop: CASRDPNTEAFF. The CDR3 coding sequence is TGTGCCAGCAGGGACCCGAACACTGAAGCTTTCTTT.

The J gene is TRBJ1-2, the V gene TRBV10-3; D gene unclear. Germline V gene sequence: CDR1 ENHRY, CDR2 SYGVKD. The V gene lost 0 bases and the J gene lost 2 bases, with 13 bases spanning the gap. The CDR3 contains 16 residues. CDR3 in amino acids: CAISESSILQNYGYTF. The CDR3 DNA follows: TGTGCCATCAGTGAGTCGAGTATTCTCCAGAACTATGGCTACACCTTC.

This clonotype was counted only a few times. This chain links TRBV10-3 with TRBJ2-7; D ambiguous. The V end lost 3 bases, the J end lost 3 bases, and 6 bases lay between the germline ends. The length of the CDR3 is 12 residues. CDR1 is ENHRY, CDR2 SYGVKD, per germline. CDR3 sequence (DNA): TGTGCCATCAGTGAAGACGGCTACGAGCAGTACTTC. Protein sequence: CAISEDGYEQYF.

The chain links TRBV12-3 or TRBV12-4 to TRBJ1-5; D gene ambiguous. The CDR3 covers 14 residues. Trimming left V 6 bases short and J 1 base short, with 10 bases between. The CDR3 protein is CASRQTISNQPQHF. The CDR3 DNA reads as TGTGCCAGCAGGCAGACTATAAGCAATCAGCCCCAGCATTTT.

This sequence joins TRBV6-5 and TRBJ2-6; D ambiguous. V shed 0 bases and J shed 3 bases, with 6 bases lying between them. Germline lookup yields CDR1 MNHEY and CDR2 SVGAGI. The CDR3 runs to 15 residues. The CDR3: CASSYSIGGANVLTF. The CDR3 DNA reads TGTGCCAGCAGTTACTCGATCGGTGGGGCCAACGTCCTGACTTTC.

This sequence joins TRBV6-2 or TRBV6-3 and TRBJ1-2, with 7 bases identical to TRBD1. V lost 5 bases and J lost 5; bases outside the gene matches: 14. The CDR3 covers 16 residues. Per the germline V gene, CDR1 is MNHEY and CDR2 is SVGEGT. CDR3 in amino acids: CASSRWPGGSGYGYTF. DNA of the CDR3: TGTGCCAGCAGTCGATGGCCAGGGGGGAGTGGGTATGGCTACACCTTC.

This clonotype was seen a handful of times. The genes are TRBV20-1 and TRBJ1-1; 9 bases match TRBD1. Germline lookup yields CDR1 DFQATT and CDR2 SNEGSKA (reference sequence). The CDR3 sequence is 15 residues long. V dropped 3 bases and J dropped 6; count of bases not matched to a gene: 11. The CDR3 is CSARPSTGTGSEAFF. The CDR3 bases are TGCAGTGCTAGGCCTTCTACTGGGACAGGGTCTGAAGCTTTCTTT.

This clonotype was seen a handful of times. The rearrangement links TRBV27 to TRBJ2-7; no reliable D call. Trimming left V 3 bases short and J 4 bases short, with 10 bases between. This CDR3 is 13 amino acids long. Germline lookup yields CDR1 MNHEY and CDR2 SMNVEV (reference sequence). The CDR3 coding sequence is TGTGCCAGCAGTTTCAACACCGCTTACGAGCAGTACTTC. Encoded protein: CASSFNTAYEQYF.

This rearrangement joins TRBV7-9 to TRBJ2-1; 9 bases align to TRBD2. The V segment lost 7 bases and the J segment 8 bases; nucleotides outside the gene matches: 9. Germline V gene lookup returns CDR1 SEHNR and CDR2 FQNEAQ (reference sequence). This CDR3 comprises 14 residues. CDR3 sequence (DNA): TGTGCCAGCACCATAGCGGGAGTTGTCGATGAGCAGTTCTTC. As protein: CASTIAGVVDEQFF.

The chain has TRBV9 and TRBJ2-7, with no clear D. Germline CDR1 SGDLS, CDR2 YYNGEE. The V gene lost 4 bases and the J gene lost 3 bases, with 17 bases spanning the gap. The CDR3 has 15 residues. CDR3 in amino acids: CASSLSPGRNYEQYF. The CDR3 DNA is TGTGCCAGCAGCCTAAGCCCCGGACGGAACTACGAGCAGTACTTC. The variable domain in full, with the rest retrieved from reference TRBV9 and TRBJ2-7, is DSGVTQTPKHLITATGQRVTLRCSPRSGDLSVYWYQQSLDQGLQFLIQYYNGEERAKGNILERFSAQQFPDLHSELNLSSLELGDSALYFCASSLSPGRNYEQYFGPGTRLTVT.

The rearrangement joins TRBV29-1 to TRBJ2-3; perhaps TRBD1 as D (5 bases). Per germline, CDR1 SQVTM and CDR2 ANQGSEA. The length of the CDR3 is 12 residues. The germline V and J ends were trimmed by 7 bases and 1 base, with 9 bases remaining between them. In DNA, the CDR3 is TGCAGCGATACGACAGGCACAGATACGCAGTATTTT. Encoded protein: CSDTTGTDTQYF.